This record concerns one TCR beta chain sequence. Its antigen has not been determined. No clone much larger than this one lies a single base away; base qualities are absent. Amplification of TCR beta CDR3 regions was carried out from RNA transcripts. The TCR CDR3 was subjected to a first round of RT-PCR using the HTBI primer set and the Qiagen OneStep RT-PCR kit. Libraries were constructed in a second round of multiplex PCR, after which size selection and purification were carried out. Libraries were sequenced paired-end with 100 bp reads on an Illumina HiSeq2000. In the authors' own workflow: SOAPnuke was used to process the raw data, throwing out any read that contained adapters or uncalled bases, had a mean Phred below 15, or lacked an exact constant-primer or identifier match. COPE v1.2.5 was used to merge high-quality paired reads, and clonotypes were defined as unique nucleotide sequences. MiTCR v1.1 was used to align clonotypes to the IMGT TRBV, TRBD and TRBJ reference segments. Only V-J combinations with frequency above 0.0001, covering roughly 99% of repertoires, were analysed. A TCS score was defined as the ratio of F50 (clonal expansion) to E x V (chaos), with BLOSUM62-based TCRdist applied between CDR3 peptides within each V-J. Welch's t-statistics and random forest reduced some 510 V-J features to 13, which were used in a naive Bayes classifier (R e1071). Thyroid-blood repertoire similarity was quantified with the Morisita-Horn index. The public reads were reanalyzed by TCRdb: fastp trimming at Q25, MiXCR alignment, in-frame beta chains only. Every entry covers one CDR3 protein and lists the most common genes and DNA from its rows. The V and J calls shown here were made by TCRdb, not taken from the authors' results. The table for this sample lists hundreds of thousands of distinct CDR3 sequences; about a third of them were counted only once. In total, the top ten clones hold around 30% of the sample.

The CDR3 sequence holds 14 residues, the cysteine and phenylalanine included. The sequence is cut down to CDR3 DNA, 42 bases in frame from base 1. Taken from the germline V gene (reference sequence), the CDR1 and CDR2 loops are LNHDA and SQIVND. Deletion took 8 bases off V and 5 bases off J, with a span of 18 bases between the germline ends. These data originate in a study of T cells in Graves' hyperthyroidism and ophthalmopathy (dated by TCRdb to 2018 to 2020). Notes on the research overall: Peripheral blood was collected at initial diagnosis, before any treatment. A discovery cohort of about a hundred patients, about 40 with Graves' ophthalmopathy and about 58 with stable Graves' hyperthyroidism, was used to find distinguishing TCR V-J signatures. Prospective prediction of ophthalmopathy was tested in an independent validation cohort consisting of about 19 hyperthyroidism patients and around 16 patients who later progressed to ophthalmopathy. The 95 to 100 discovery patients were randomly split 7:3 into training and test sets. Thyroid tissue and blood T-cell repertoires from roughly six Graves' hyperthyroidism patients were also compared in the study. After blood sampling, hyperthyroidism patients were treated with methimazole at a starting dose of 30 mg daily, and ophthalmopathy patients were treated with high-dose intravenous methylprednisolone. According to the paper, TCR Vbeta CDR3 sequencing was carried out on 120 to 150 peripheral blood samples, which came from 40 to 45 ophthalmopathy, about 75 hyperthyroidism and roughly 17 progressor patients. Summary of the overall study and its limitations: Most expanded thyroid clonotypes (frequency above 0.001) were also detected in blood, a finding suggesting that blood repertoires may reflect thyroid immune responses. During validation, the model predicted progression to ophthalmopathy a median of approximately 7 months ahead of onset, with almost 71% sensitivity and more than 72% specificity. No statistical method was used to fix the sample size in advance, and group allocation was not hidden from the investigators. Ophthalmopathy was separated from stable hyperthyroidism by a 13 V-J signature model, with approximately 85% sensitivity and roughly 81% specificity obtained in cross-validation and 80%/75% obtained in testing.

Stable Graves' hyperthyroidism was defined as no progression to ophthalmopathy during 18 months of follow-up. The hyperthyroidism patients were between 18 and 65 years old and newly diagnosed, with a disease duration of less than 2 months. Patients with uncontrolled infections, other autoimmune diseases, pregnancy or lactation were excluded. Clinical symptoms, serum thyroxine and TRAb, thyroid ultrasound, and orbital computed tomography formed the basis for the diagnoses. PBMCs were separated from under 12 ml of fresh peripheral blood using Ficoll-Paque density gradient centrifugation. Total RNA was extracted using Trizol reagent, and RNA quality was assessed on an Agilent 2100 Bioanalyzer.

This receptor was identified in a woman aged 40 to 50 with Graves' hyperthyroidism. The sample was blood. The sequence joins TRBV19 to TRBJ1-2, with a weak D call of TRBD1 (5 bases match). The CDR3 region reads CASLNDRGPYGYTF. The DNA reads TGTGCCAGTCTTAATGACCGGGGCCCTTATGGCTACACCTTC. Extended through the reference TRBV19 and TRBJ1-2 proteins, this CDR3 yields the full variable domain: DGGITQSPKYLFRKEGQNVTLSCEQNLNHDAMYWYRQDPGQGLRLIYYSQIVNDFQKGDIAEGYSVSREKKESFPLTVTSAQKNPTAFYLCASLNDRGPYGYTFGSGTRLTVV.